This TCR beta chain was documented in a study of blood T cell repertoires in COVID-19. CDR1 and CDR2 from the germline V gene are MNHNY and SVGAGI (reference sequence). The CDR3 is made up of 13 amino acids. V was trimmed by 5 bases and J by 7 bases, leaving 12 bases between them. Method: immunoSEQ multiplex PCR; TCRdb's copy keeps in-frame clones and lacks some. The sample records around 120,000 clones, 90% being singletons. Source material: peripheral blood. This clonotype was obtained from a woman aged 55-69 years with COVID-19, enrolled during active disease. The chain combines TRBV6-6 with TRBJ1-5, with D perhaps matching TRBD1 (5 bases). DNA for the CDR3: TGTGCCAGCAGTGTCCAGGGCTGGCAGCCCCAGCATTTT. It yields the protein CASSVQGWQPQHF.